This T cell receptor (beta chain) is from a study of control samples from healthy donors and cancer patients. Here immunoSEQ multiplex PCR was the method, and the copy in TCRdb shows in-frame clones only, minus some. The table has under 450,000 clones, around 90% seen once. This TCR was recovered from a man aged 35 to 55 with head and neck cancer. The sample was PBMCs.

The CDR3 protein is CASSLNNEQFF. The DNA for the CDR3 is TGTGCCAGCAGCTTAAACAATGAGCAGTTCTTC. The chain is built from TRBV7-9 and TRBJ2-1; no reliable D call. Germline V gene lookup returns CDR1 SEHNR and CDR2 FQNEAQ (reference sequence). This CDR3 comprises 11 residues. V was pared by 2 bases and J by 5 bases, with 1 base between.